The T cell receptor beta chain described here comes from a study of neurological immune-mediated disorders. The making of cDNA relied on 5'RACE with 10-nucleotide random UMIs. Every sequencing run drew on 15-18 subjects and yielded over 190 million TCR-beta sequences. TCRdb called the 5' RACE reads again in MiXCR, with one record for every CDR3 protein. The repertoire consists of 85,000 to 110,000 distinct CDR3 sequences, with 10% to 11% occurring once and the leading ten covering around 3.1%. As to time point: longitudinal time-point 3. For the unsorted libraries, 2 million PBMCs stored at -80 C served as input. The table lists this clonotype with a few counts. Trimming took off 3 bases at V and 9 bases at J, with 9 bases between the two ends. Germline assignment: CDR1 LNHDA and CDR2 SQIVND (reference sequence). The CDR3 consists of 12 residues.

The origin of this receptor is a female donor with HTLV-1-associated myelopathy (HAM/TSP). Sequenced: PBMCs. The gene calls are TRBV19 and TRBJ2-1; weak D call: TRBD1 (6 bases). The CDR3 DNA is TGTGCCAGTAGTATGTGGACAGCTGAGCAGTTCTTC. The encoded protein is CASSMWTAEQFF.